This T cell receptor beta chain was documented in a study of regulatory and conventional T cells in RAG deficiency. Using immunoSEQ multiplex PCR, the repertoire was profiled, and TCRdb retains in-frame clones only, with some absent. The sample has 20,000 or so clones; 85% to 95% are singletons. For this clone: Antigen unknown.

Study-wide points: Patient subsets had shorter CDR3s; Omenn Treg-Tconv overlap exceeded 75%. RAG-deficient patients showed markedly lower Shannon entropy and higher Simpson indices than control T-cell subsets. Treg unique TCR beta sequences were approximately 100-fold fewer in Omenn syndrome and CID/AS patients than controls.

Germline-derived CDR1 and CDR2 are SGHKS and YYEKEE (reference sequence). The CDR3 consists of 14 residues. Trimming took off 2 bases at V and 4 bases at J, with 10 bases between the two ends. Genomic DNA came from blood conventional CD4+ T cells gated CD25-low CD127-high. These same data were also listed under a study on regulatory T cells. Per that study: The primer mix had 52 TRBV and 13 TRBJ primers. Skewed V and J usage and few unique V-J pairs marked patient repertoires, most in Tregs.

V gene TRBV5-5 combines with J gene TRBJ1-5; D is unresolved. The receptor comes from a human donor in good health. Input material: CD4+ T cells sorted from blood. Here the CDR3 reads CASSFDIGNQPQHF. CDR3 in DNA: TGTGCCAGCAGCTTTGACATCGGGAATCAGCCCCAGCATTTT.